This T cell receptor (beta chain) was obtained from a study of cytomegalovirus exposure and HLA in healthy donors. The donors comprised healthy bone marrow donors. Study observations and caveats: Sequencing had likely introduced a cluster of highly shared sequence variants as an artifact. The study flagged 150 to 200 TCR beta chains as cytomegalovirus-associated. An ancestry cluster, one associated with Asian ancestry, reportedly showed fewer N-insertions than the 666-donor mean in a later analysis.

The CDR3 contains 13 residues. V lost 4 bases and J lost 5, with 8 bases in between. Per the germline V gene, CDR1 is SNHLY and CDR2 is FYNNEI. A word on this clone: Its antigen is unidentified.

The PCR had 60 Vbeta and 13 Jbeta primers. Only in-frame clones appear in the TCRdb table, and some are missing; sequencing was by immunoSEQ multiplex PCR. The sample lists some 63,000 clones; 80% were seen once. The V gene is TRBV2, the J gene TRBJ2-2; weak D call: TRBD2 (6 bases). This clonotype was obtained from a woman aged 35 to 49 in good health and CMV-seronegative. What was sequenced was PBMCs. CDR3 nucleotide sequence: TGTGCCAGCAGTGCGGAGGGTACCGGGGAGCTGTTTTTT. Protein: CASSAEGTGELFF. The full variable domain, its missing parts supplied by reference TRBV2 and TRBJ2-2, is EPEVTQTPSHQVTQMGQEVILRCVPISNHLYFYWYRQILGQKVEFLVSFYNNEISEKSEIFDDQFSVERPDGSNFTLKIRSTKLEDSAMYFCASSAEGTGELFFGEGSRLTVL.